Below, 12 T cell receptor beta chains from the same sample are listed, as sequenced in a study of T cell responses to AZD1222 COVID-19 vaccine. TCRdb's copy holds only in-frame clones and misses some; the assay was immunoSEQ multiplex PCR. The data hold some 80,000 clones, with roughly 82% observed a single time. The material was peripheral blood, obtained on day 0 of AZD1222 vaccination. These receptors originate from an adult in good health.

The chain is built from TRBV4-2 and TRBJ1-1; no clear D gene. Trimming removed 4 bases at V and 1 base at J, with 10 bases between. The CDR3 consists of 14 residues. From germline, CDR1 is LGHNA and CDR2 YNFKEQ. In nucleotides, the CDR3 is TGTGCCAGCAGCCCGCATCCCCAGAACACTGAAGCTTTCTTT. Translated: CASSPHPQNTEAFF.

This chain joins TRBV18 and TRBJ1-1; no firm D call. CDR1 KGHSH and CDR2 LQKENI come from the germline V gene. V lost 2 bases, J lost 1 base, and 5 bases lay in between. There are 13 residues in the CDR3. The CDR3 DNA reads TGTGCCAGCTCACCATTGGGGAACACTGAAGCTTTCTTT. Translated: CASSPLGNTEAFF.

The V and J genes are TRBV9 and TRBJ1-3, with D perhaps matching TRBD1 (6 bases). CDR1 SGDLS and CDR2 YYNGEE come from the germline V gene. V lost 0 bases and J lost 4, with 8 bases in between. The CDR3 is 14 amino acids. The CDR3 bases are TGTGCCAGCAGCGTAGGGGGGACAGGAAACACCATATATTTT. It translates to CASSVGGTGNTIYF.

The genes are TRBV3-1 (or the pseudogene TRBV3-2) and TRBJ1-3; 11 positions agree with TRBD1. Germline CDR1 LGHDT, CDR2 YNNKEL (reference sequence). Trimming cost V 4 bases and J 8 bases; bases outside gene matches: 4. The CDR3 runs to 14 residues. The CDR3 region is CASSPGQGADTIYF. CDR3 DNA sequence: TGTGCCAGCAGCCCCGGACAGGGGGCAGACACCATATATTTT.

CDR3 amino acids: CASRRVANSNQPQHF. CDR3 DNA sequence: TGTGCCAGCAGACGAGTGGCAAATAGCAATCAGCCCCAGCATTTT. V is TRBV7-2 and J is TRBJ1-5; no definite D call. There are 15 residues in the CDR3. Looked up from germline, CDR1 is SGHTA and CDR2 is FQGNSA. Trimming removed 6 bases from V and 0 bases from J, with 12 bases in between.

This sequence joins TRBV30 and TRBJ2-2; possibly TRBD1 or TRBD2 for D (5 bases each). V lost 0 bases and J lost 6, with 14 bases in between. Germline CDR1 GTSNPN, CDR2 SVGIG (reference sequence). This CDR3 is 15 amino acids long. The CDR3 DNA is TGTGCCTGGAGTGTAGGGACGGGCAGCCCCGGGGAGCTGTTTTTT. This gives the protein CAWSVGTGSPGELFF.

The V and J genes are TRBV2 and TRBJ2-7; TRBD2 aligns across 9 bases. V was clipped by 5 bases and J by 0 bases; unmatched bases: 5. The CDR3 extends over 15 amino acids. In germline, CDR1 is SNHLY, CDR2 FYNNEI. The CDR3 DNA is TGTGCCAGCAGTTCTGGACTAGCGAACTCCTACGAGCAGTACTTC. Translated, it gives CASSSGLANSYEQYF.

The chain is built from TRBV5-1 and TRBJ1-5; D is perhaps TRBD1 (5 bases). The V and J ends lost 4 bases and 3 bases respectively, with 11 bases between them. Per the germline V gene, CDR1 is SGHRS and CDR2 is YFSETQ. The CDR3 loop spans 14 amino acids. This CDR3 is CASSPGTDNQPQHF. The CDR3 region has the DNA TGCGCCAGCAGCCCCGGGACGGACAATCAGCCCCAGCATTTT.

The chain combines TRBV27 with TRBJ2-7, with 8 bases lining up with TRBD2. Germline CDR1 and CDR2: MNHEY and SMNVEV (reference sequence). Trimming at V came to 6 bases and at J to 2 bases, leaving 6 bases not matched to a gene. The CDR3 has 14 amino acids. CDR3 bases: TGTGCCAGCAGCCGTCCGGGGGGGCCCTACGAGCAGTACTTC. Amino acid sequence: CASSRPGGPYEQYF.

The chain is built from TRBV7-8 and TRBJ2-1; TRBD1 or TRBD2 may be the D gene (6 bases each). The CDR3 contains 15 residues. The germline V and J ends were trimmed by 5 bases and 7 bases, with 18 bases remaining between them. The germline gives CDR1 SGHVS, CDR2 FQNEAQ. Here the CDR3 reads CASSKRGAGENEQFF. The DNA for the CDR3 is TGTGCCAGCAGCAAAAGGGGGGCAGGGGAGAATGAGCAGTTCTTC.

The chain links TRBV7-2 to TRBJ2-1; TRBD1 aligns across 12 bases. This CDR3 comprises 16 residues. Looked up from germline, CDR1 is SGHTA and CDR2 is FQGNSA. J gave up 9 bases and V 2 bases, and 8 bases lay outside the gene matches. In DNA form, the CDR3 reads TGTGCCAGCAGCTTATATGGGACAGGGGGCTTTGGTGAGCAGTTCTTC. Its protein is CASSLYGTGGFGEQFF.

V usage is TRBV29-1 and J usage is TRBJ1-2, with 10 nucleotides matching TRBD1. After removal of 7 bases from V and 8 bases from J, the junction contained 7 bases not matched to a gene. Germline V CDR1 and CDR2: SQVTM, ANQGSEA. The CDR3 extends over 12 amino acids. In DNA, the CDR3 is TGCAGCGGGACCGGGACAGGGGAAGGCTACACCTTC. Protein sequence: CSGTGTGEGYTF.